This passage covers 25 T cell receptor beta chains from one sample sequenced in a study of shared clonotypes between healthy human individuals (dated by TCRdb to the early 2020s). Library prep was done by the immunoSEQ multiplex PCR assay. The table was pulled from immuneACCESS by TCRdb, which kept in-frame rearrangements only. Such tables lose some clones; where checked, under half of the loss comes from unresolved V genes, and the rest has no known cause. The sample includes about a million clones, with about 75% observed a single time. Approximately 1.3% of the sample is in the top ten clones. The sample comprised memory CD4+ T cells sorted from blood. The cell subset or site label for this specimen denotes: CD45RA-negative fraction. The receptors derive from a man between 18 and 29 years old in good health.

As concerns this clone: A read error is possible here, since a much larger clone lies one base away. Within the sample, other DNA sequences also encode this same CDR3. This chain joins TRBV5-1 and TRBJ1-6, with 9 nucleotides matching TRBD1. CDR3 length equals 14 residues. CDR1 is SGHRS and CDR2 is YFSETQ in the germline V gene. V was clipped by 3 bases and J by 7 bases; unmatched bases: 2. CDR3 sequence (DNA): TGCGCCAGCAGCTCTGGACAGGGGAATTCACCCCTCCACTTT. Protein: CASSSGQGNSPLHF.

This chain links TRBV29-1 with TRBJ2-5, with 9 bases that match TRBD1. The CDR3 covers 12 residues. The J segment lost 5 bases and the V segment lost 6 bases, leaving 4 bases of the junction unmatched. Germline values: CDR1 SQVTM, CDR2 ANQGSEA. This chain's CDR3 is CSVHRGLETQYF. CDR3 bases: TGCAGCGTCCACAGGGGGCTGGAGACCCAGTACTTC.

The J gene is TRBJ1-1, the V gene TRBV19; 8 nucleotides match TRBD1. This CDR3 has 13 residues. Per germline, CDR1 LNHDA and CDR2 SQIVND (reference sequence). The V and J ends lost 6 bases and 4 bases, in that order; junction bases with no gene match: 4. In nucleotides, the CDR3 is TGTGCCAGTAGCCCCACAGGGGGCACTGAAGCTTTCTTT. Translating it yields CASSPTGGTEAFF. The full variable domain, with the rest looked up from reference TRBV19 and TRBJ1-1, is DGGITQSPKYLFRKEGQNVTLSCEQNLNHDAMYWYRQDPGQGLRLIYYSQIVNDFQKGDIAEGYSVSREKKESFPLTVTSAQKNPTAFYLCASSPTGGTEAFFGQGTRLTVV.

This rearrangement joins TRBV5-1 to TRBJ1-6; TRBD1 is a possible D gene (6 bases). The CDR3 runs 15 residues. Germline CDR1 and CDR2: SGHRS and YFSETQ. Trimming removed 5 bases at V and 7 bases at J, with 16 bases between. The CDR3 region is CASRGNGGANSPLHF. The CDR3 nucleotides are TGCGCCAGCAGGGGCAACGGGGGGGCGAATTCACCCCTCCACTTT.

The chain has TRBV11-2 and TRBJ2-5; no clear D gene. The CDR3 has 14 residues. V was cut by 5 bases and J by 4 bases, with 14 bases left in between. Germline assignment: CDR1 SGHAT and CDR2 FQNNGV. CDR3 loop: CASSLLLALETQYF. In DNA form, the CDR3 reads TGTGCCAGCAGCCTCCTTTTAGCCTTAGAGACCCAGTACTTC. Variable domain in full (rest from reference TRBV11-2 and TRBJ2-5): EAGVAQSPRYKIIEKRQSVAFWCNPISGHATLYWYQQILGQGPKLLIQFQNNGVVDDSQLPKDRFSAERLKGVDSTLKIQPAKLEDSAVYLCASSLLLALETQYFGPGTRLLVL.

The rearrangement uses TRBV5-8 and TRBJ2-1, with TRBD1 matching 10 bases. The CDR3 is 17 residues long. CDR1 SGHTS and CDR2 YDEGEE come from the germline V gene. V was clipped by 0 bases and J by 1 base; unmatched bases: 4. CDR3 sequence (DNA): TGTGCCAGCAGCTTGGTAAAGGGACAGGGGTCCTACAATGAGCAGTTCTTC. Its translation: CASSLVKGQGSYNEQFF.

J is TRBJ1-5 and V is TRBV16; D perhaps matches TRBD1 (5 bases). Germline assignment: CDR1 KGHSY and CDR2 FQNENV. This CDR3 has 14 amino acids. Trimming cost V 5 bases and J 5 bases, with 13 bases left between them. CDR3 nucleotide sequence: TGTGCCAGCAGCTATCAGGGCCAGGATCAGCCCCAGCATTTT. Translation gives CASSYQGQDQPQHF. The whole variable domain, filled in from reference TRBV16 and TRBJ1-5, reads GEEVAQTPKHLVRGEGQKAKLYCAPIKGHSYVFWYQQVLKNEFKFLISFQNENVFDETGMPKERFSAKCLPNSPCSLEIQATKLEDSAVYFCASSYQGQDQPQHFGDGTRLSIL.

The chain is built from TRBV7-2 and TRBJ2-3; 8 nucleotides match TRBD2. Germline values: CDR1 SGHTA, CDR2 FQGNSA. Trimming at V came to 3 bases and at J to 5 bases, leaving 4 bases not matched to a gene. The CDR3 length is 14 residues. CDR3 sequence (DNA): TGTGCCAGCAGCTTCGGGGGGGCTAAAGATACGCAGTATTTT. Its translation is CASSFGGAKDTQYF.

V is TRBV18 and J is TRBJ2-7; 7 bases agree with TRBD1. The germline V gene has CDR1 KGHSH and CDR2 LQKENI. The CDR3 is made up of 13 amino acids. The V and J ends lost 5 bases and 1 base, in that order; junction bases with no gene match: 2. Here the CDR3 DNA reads TGTGCCAGCTCAGCGACAGGGTCCTACGAGCAGTACTTC. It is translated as CASSATGSYEQYF.

The CDR3 DNA reads as TGTGCCAGCAGCAAACAGGTGTACCAAGAGACCCAGTACTTC. This sequence encodes CASSKQVYQETQYF. The V call is TRBV21-1, the J call TRBJ2-5; the table assigns TRBD1, which was not confirmed against the DNA. TRBV21-1 has pseudogene status. The CDR3 sequence is 14 residues long.

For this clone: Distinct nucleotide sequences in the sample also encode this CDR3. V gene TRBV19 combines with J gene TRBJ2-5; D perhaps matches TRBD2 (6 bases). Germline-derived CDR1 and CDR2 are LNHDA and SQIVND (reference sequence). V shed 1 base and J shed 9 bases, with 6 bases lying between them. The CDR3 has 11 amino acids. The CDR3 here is CASSIGEAQYF. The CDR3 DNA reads TGTGCCAGTAGTATAGGGGAGGCCCAGTACTTC.

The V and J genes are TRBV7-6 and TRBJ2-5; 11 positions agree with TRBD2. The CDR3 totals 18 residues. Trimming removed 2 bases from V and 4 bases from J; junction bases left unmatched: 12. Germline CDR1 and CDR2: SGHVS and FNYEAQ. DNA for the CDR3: TGTGCCAGCAGCTTATCGGCTAGCGGGGGGTCGGTTAGAGAGACCCAGTACTTC. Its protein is CASSLSASGGSVRETQYF.

The CDR3 protein is CASSLLLNSNQPQHF. For the CDR3, the DNA is TGTGCCAGCAGCTTGCTGCTTAATAGCAATCAGCCCCAGCATTTT. V is TRBV5-5 and J is TRBJ1-5, with D unclear. This CDR3 is built from 15 residues. Trimming pared 1 base from V and 0 bases from J, leaving 8 bases between. Germline CDR1 SGHKS, CDR2 YYEKEE (reference sequence).

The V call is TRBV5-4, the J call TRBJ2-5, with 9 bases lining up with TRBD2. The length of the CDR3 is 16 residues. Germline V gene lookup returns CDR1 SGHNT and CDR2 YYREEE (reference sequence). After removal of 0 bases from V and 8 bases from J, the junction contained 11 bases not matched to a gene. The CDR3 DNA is TGTGCCAGCAGCTTGGCAGCGGGGGGCCTATCCGATACCCAGTACTTC. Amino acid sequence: CASSLAAGGLSDTQYF.

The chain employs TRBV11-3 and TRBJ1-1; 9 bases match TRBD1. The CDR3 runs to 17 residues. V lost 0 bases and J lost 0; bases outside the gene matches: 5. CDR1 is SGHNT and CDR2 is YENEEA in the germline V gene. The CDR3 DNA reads TGTGCCAGCAGCTTAGATCGGACAGGGGACATGAACACTGAAGCTTTCTTT. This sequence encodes CASSLDRTGDMNTEAFF.

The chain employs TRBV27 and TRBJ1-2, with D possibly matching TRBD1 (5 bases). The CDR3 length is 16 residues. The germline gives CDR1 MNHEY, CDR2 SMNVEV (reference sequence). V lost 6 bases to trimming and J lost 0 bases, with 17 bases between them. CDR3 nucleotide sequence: TGTGCCAGCAGGGAACTAGCGGGGGGAGCTAACTATGGCTACACCTTC. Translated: CASRELAGGANYGYTF.

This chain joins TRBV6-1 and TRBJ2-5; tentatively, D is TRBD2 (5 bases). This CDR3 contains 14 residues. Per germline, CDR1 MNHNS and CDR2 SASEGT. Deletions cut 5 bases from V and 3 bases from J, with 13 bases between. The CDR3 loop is CASSWSGGKETQYF. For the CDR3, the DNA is TGTGCCAGCAGTTGGTCCGGAGGAAAAGAGACCCAGTACTTC.

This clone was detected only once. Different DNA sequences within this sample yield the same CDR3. Here the CDR3 reads CASSLGDSYNSPLHF. In DNA form, the CDR3 reads TGTGCCAGCAGCTTAGGCGACTCCTATAATTCACCCCTCCACTTT. This sequence joins TRBV11-2 and TRBJ1-6, with unresolved D. This CDR3 region has 15 residues. Looked up from germline, CDR1 is SGHAT and CDR2 is FQNNGV. With 1 base removed from V and 0 bases from J, the gap between germline ends came to 4 bases.

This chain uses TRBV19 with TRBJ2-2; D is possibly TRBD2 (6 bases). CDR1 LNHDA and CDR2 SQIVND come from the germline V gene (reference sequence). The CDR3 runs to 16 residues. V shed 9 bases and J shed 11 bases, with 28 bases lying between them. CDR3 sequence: CASRDKGAGPRGELFF. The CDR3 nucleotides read TGTGCCAGCAGAGATAAAGGGGCGGGACCAAGAGGAGAGCTGTTTTTT.

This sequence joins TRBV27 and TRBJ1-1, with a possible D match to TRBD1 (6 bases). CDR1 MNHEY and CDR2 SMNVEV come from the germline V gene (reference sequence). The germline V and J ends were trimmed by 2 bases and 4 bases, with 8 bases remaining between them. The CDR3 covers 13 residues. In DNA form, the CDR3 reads TGTGCCAGCAGTTTAACACAGGGCACTGAAGCTTTCTTT. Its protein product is CASSLTQGTEAFF.

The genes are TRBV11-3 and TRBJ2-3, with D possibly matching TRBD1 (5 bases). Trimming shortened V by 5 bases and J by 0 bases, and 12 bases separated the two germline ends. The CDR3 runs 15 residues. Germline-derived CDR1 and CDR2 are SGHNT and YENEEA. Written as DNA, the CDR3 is TGTGCCAGCAGCAAAGGGGTGTATAGCACAGATACGCAGTATTTT. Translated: CASSKGVYSTDTQYF. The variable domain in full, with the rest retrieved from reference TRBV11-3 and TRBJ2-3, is EAGVVQSPRYKIIEKKQPVAFWCNPISGHNTLYWYLQNLGQGPELLIRYENEEAVDDSQLPKDRFSAERLKGVDSTLKIQPAELGDSAVYLCASSKGVYSTDTQYFGPGTRLTVL.

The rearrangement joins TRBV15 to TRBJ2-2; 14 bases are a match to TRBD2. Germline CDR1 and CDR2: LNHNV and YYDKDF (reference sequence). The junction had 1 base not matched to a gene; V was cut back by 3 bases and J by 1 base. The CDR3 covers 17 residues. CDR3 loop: CATSRTSGRGNTGELFF. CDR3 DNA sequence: TGTGCCACCAGCAGGACTAGCGGGAGGGGGAACACCGGGGAGCTGTTTTTT.

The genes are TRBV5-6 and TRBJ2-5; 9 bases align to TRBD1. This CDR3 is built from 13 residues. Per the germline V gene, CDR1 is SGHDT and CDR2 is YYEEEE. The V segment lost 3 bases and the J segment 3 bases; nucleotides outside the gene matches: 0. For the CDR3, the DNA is TGTGCCAGCAGCTGGGACAGGGAAGAGACCCAGTACTTC. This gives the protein CASSWDREETQYF.

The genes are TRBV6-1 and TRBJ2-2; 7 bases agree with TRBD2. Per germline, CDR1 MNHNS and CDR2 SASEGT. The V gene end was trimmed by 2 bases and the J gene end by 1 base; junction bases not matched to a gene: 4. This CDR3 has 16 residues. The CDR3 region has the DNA TGTGCCAGCAGTGAAAGGCTAGCGGTGAACACCGGGGAGCTGTTTTTT. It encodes CASSERLAVNTGELFF.

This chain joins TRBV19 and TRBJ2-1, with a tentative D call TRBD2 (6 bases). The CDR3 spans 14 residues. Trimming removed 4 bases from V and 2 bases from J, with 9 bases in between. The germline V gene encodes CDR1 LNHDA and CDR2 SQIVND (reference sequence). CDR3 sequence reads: CASSSGIAYNEQFF. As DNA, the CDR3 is TGTGCCAGTAGTAGCGGGATCGCCTACAATGAGCAGTTCTTC. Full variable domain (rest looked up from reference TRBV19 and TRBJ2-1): DGGITQSPKYLFRKEGQNVTLSCEQNLNHDAMYWYRQDPGQGLRLIYYSQIVNDFQKGDIAEGYSVSREKKESFPLTVTSAQKNPTAFYLCASSSGIAYNEQFFGPGTRLTVL.